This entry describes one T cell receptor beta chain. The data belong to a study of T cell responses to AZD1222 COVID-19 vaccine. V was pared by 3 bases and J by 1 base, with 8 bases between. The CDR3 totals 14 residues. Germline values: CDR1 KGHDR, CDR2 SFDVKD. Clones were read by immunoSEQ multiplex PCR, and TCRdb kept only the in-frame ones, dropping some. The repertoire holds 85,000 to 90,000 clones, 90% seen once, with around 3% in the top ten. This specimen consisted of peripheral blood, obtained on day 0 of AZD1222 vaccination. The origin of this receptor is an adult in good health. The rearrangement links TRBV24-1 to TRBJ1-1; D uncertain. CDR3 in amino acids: CATSDRGSNTEAFF. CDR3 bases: TGTGCCACCAGTGATAGAGGGTCGAACACTGAAGCTTTCTTT.